A single sample is the source of the 12 T cell receptor beta chains below, sequenced in a study of shared clonotypes between healthy human individuals. Some clones are missing from TCRdb's copy, which holds only in-frame ones; the method was immunoSEQ multiplex PCR. The data hold fewer than 3 million clones, with approximately 90% observed a single time. The source material was naive CD4+ T cells from PBMCs. Subset of the sample: CD45RA+ positively selected. The receptors stem from a man aged 18-30 years in good health. Some clones in this sample may be carry-over from other donors' samples.

V gene TRBV9 combines with J gene TRBJ2-5; D is possibly TRBD1 (7 bases). Trimming shortened V by 3 bases and J by 5 bases, and 20 bases separated the two germline ends. CDR3 length: 16 residues. Germline-derived CDR1 and CDR2 are SGDLS and YYNGEE. CDR3 amino acids: CASSAPRQGGSETQYF. Written as DNA, the CDR3 is TGTGCCAGCAGCGCCCCAAGACAGGGAGGAAGTGAGACCCAGTACTTC.

The V call is TRBV23-1, the J call TRBJ1-5; TRBD1 matches at 11 bases. TRBV23-1 carries the ORF label, with uncertain function. V lost 0 bases and J lost 6; bases outside the gene matches: 7. The CDR3 is 17 amino acids. The CDR3 nucleotides read TGCGCCAGCAGTCAATCTGGTCGGGACAGGGGGTGTCAGCCCCAGCATTTT. Amino acids: CASSQSGRDRGCQPQHF.

V usage is TRBV28 and J usage is TRBJ2-3; perhaps TRBD2 as D (6 bases). This CDR3 is 15 amino acids long. Trimming took off 3 bases at V and 2 bases at J, with 12 bases between the two ends. CDR1 is MDHEN and CDR2 is SYDVKM in the germline V gene. The CDR3 DNA reads as TGTGCCAGCAGTTTCCGGGGGAGCTCCACAGATACGCAGTATTTT. Protein: CASSFRGSSTDTQYF.

This chain connects TRBV28 to TRBJ1-5; TRBD1 is a possible D gene (5 bases). This CDR3 is 15 amino acids long. CDR1 MDHEN and CDR2 SYDVKM come from the germline V gene. V lost 5 bases to trimming and J lost 6 bases, with 17 bases between them. CDR3 nucleotides: TGTGCCAGCAGTACCCGTGGGGCTCGAAGTCAGCCCCAGCATTTT. Protein product: CASSTRGARSQPQHF.

The genes are TRBV7-9 and TRBJ2-3; D not certain. Germline V lookup: CDR1 SEHNR, CDR2 FQNEAQ (reference sequence). The germline V and J ends were trimmed by 3 bases and 2 bases, with 6 bases remaining between them. The CDR3 is made up of 13 amino acids. CDR3 bases: TGTGCCAGCAGCTTCGGTGACACAGATACGCAGTATTTT. Translation gives CASSFGDTDTQYF.

The chain couples TRBV6-6 to TRBJ1-6; 9 positions match TRBD1. Trimming at V came to 7 bases and at J to 7 bases, leaving 5 bases not matched to a gene. Germline V gene lookup returns CDR1 MNHNY and CDR2 SVGAGI (reference sequence). This CDR3 contains 14 residues. This CDR3 reads CASKDRGENSPLHF. CDR3 DNA: TGTGCCAGCAAGGACAGGGGAGAGAATTCACCCCTCCACTTT.

The table lists this clone with a count of one. V usage is TRBV2 and J usage is TRBJ1-2; D not certain. Germline assignment: CDR1 SNHLY and CDR2 FYNNEI. V lost 3 bases and J 5 bases, leaving 10 bases between the germline ends. This CDR3 comprises 13 residues. DNA for the CDR3: TGTGCCAGCAGTGAGTCGGCAGATTATGGCTACACCTTC. This translates into CASSESADYGYTF.

The CDR3 region is CASSASWEQFF. The CDR3 DNA sequence: TGTGCCAGCAGTGCCTCCTGGGAGCAGTTCTTC. The chain has TRBV28 and TRBJ2-1; D not certain. The germline gives CDR1 MDHEN, CDR2 SYDVKM. The CDR3 sequence is 11 residues long. V was pared by 5 bases and J by 10 bases, with 9 bases between.

Concerning this clone: The sample has other DNA sequences that encode this CDR3 too. The chain combines TRBV7-2 with TRBJ1-3; the D is unclear. Looked up from germline, CDR1 is SGHTA and CDR2 is FQGNSA. With 2 bases removed from V and 4 bases from J, the gap between germline ends came to 6 bases. The CDR3 loop spans 13 amino acids. CDR3: CASSLRQGNTIYF. The CDR3 nucleotides read TGTGCCAGCAGCTTAAGGCAGGGAAACACCATATATTTT.

The rearrangement joins TRBV2 to TRBJ2-7; perhaps TRBD1 as D (6 bases). Germline CDR1 SNHLY, CDR2 FYNNEI. This CDR3 spans 13 amino acids. V was clipped by 11 bases and J by 3 bases, with 17 bases between them. The CDR3 reads CAGRTARGYEQYF. DNA for the CDR3: TGTGCCGGACGGACAGCCCGGGGCTACGAGCAGTACTTC.

The chain is built from TRBV18 and TRBJ1-4; perhaps TRBD1 as D (5 bases). The ends were cut back, 3 bases at V and 10 bases at J, with 21 bases in the middle. This CDR3 has 16 amino acids. The germline V gene has CDR1 KGHSH and CDR2 LQKENI. CDR3 nucleotides: TGTGCCAGCTCACCCCTAGCTACGAGGGGCGAAGGAAAACTGTTTTTT. Its translation: CASSPLATRGEGKLFF.

This clone was recorded only once. The CDR3 region is CASSIKTEAFF. CDR3 in DNA: TGTGCCAGCAGTATTAAGACTGAAGCTTTCTTT. The gene calls are TRBV7-3 and TRBJ1-1; the D is unclear. Trimming cost V 6 bases and J 5 bases, with 7 bases left between them. The CDR3 loop spans 11 amino acids. Germline V lookup: CDR1 SGHTA, CDR2 FQGTGA. Full variable domain (rest looked up from reference TRBV7-3 and TRBJ1-1): GAGVSQTPSNKVTEKGKYVELRCDPISGHTALYWYRQSLGQGPEFLIYFQGTGAADDSGLPNDRFFAVRPEGSVSTLKIQRTERGDSAVYLCASSIKTEAFFGQGTRLTVV.